What follows are 9 T cell receptor beta chains derived from one specimen sequenced in a study of cytomegalovirus exposure and HLA in healthy donors. PCR employed 60 Vbeta and 13 Jbeta primers. Data came from immunoSEQ multiplex PCR; TCRdb stores just in-frame clones and leaves some out. The data hold more than 100,000 clones, with about three fifths observed a single time. Sequences were obtained from PBMCs. The receptors come from a man aged 35 to 55 in good health and CMV-seropositive.

The V and J genes are TRBV4-2 and TRBJ2-3; 13 positions match TRBD2. Germline CDR1 is LGHNA and CDR2 is YNFKEQ. V trimming: 5 bases; J trimming: 5 bases; junction bases outside the gene matches: 7. The CDR3 extends over 16 amino acids. The CDR3, as DNA: TGTGCCAGCAGCTCGAGGACTAGCGGGAGAGGAGATACGCAGTATTTT. Translation gives CASSSRTSGRGDTQYF.

Comment on this clone: Lacking the conserved final phenylalanine or tryptophan, this CDR3 likely reflects a read error. The DNA is left out, because the CDR3 cannot be placed on it with certainty; the CDR3 is given as TCRdb lists it. This sequence joins TRBV19 and TRBJ2-7; TRBD2 is the table's D call and was not checked against the DNA. CDR1 and CDR2 from the germline V gene are LNHDA and SQIVND (reference sequence). Inclusive of both ends, the CDR3 amounts to 12 amino acids. Here the CDR3 reads CASSIVGQPEGL.

This rearrangement joins TRBV27 to TRBJ2-1; D is possibly TRBD2 (5 bases). Germline assignment: CDR1 MNHEY and CDR2 SMNVEV (reference sequence). This CDR3 contains 14 residues. V gave up 9 bases and J gave up 0 bases, with 12 bases separating them. CDR3: CASCRDPSYNEQFF. Written as DNA, the CDR3 is TGTGCCAGTTGCCGGGATCCCTCCTACAATGAGCAGTTCTTC.

This clone was recorded a few times. The chain has TRBV5-1 and TRBJ2-5, with TRBD1 identical over 9 bases. CDR3 length equals 14 residues. From germline, CDR1 is SGHRS and CDR2 YFSETQ. V trimming: 4 bases; J trimming: 1 base; junction bases outside the gene matches: 2. The CDR3 nucleotides read TGCGCCAGCAGCGAGGGACAGGGCCAAGAGACCCAGTACTTC. Its translation: CASSEGQGQETQYF.

This chain uses TRBV7-2 with TRBJ2-1; 11 nucleotides match TRBD2. The trim removed 6 bases at V and 6 bases at J, leaving 7 bases unmatched. Germline assignment: CDR1 SGHTA and CDR2 FQGNSA. This CDR3 has 15 residues. The CDR3 region is CASRTRSGRGNEQFF. Written as DNA, the CDR3 is TGTGCCAGCAGGACCCGTAGCGGGAGGGGCAATGAGCAGTTCTTC.

This chain joins TRBV19 and TRBJ2-1; D remains ambiguous. Trimming removed 5 bases from V and 4 bases from J, with 9 bases in between. CDR1 LNHDA and CDR2 SQIVND come from the germline V gene (reference sequence). This CDR3 has 13 residues. CDR3 DNA: TGTGCCAGTAGTGGCGGATCTTACAATGAGCAGTTCTTC. Amino acid sequence: CASSGGSYNEQFF.

The V and J genes are TRBV15 and TRBJ1-1, with D perhaps matching TRBD1 (6 bases). In germline, CDR1 is LNHNV, CDR2 YYDKDF (reference sequence). This CDR3 has 16 residues. V lost 1 base, J lost 1 base, and 13 bases lay in between. The CDR3 DNA is TGTGCCACCAGCAGAGGGGGTGCACAGGGGAACACTGAAGCTTTCTTT. It translates to CATSRGGAQGNTEAFF. Drawing the rest from reference TRBV15 and TRBJ1-1, the complete variable domain is DAMVIQNPRYQVTQFGKPVTLSCSQTLNHNVMYWYQQKSSQAPKLLFHYYDKDFNNEADTPDNFQSRRPNTSFCFLDIRSPGLGDTAMYLCATSRGGAQGNTEAFFGQGTRLTVV.

The chain links TRBV10-3 to TRBJ2-2, with TRBD1 matching 10 bases. The CDR3 is 16 amino acids. Germline V lookup: CDR1 ENHRY, CDR2 SYGVKD. Unmatched junction bases numbered 7, after V lost 6 bases and J lost 3 bases. The CDR3 reads CAIREPGQGYTGELFF. CDR3 nucleotide sequence: TGTGCCATCAGAGAACCGGGACAGGGGTACACCGGGGAGCTGTTTTTT.

This clone was found a few times. CDR3 in amino acids: CASSLGLAFTDTQYF. In DNA form, the CDR3 reads TGTGCCAGCAGCTTAGGGTTAGCCTTCACAGATACGCAGTATTTT. The chain employs TRBV7-2 and TRBJ2-3; no definite D call. Germline-derived CDR1 and CDR2 are SGHTA and FQGNSA. The CDR3 has 15 residues. The V gene lost 1 base and the J gene lost 2 bases, with 10 bases spanning the gap.